A single sample gave rise to the 2 T cell receptor beta chains below, sequenced in a study of blood T cell repertoires in COVID-19. The protocol was immunoSEQ multiplex PCR, while the TCRdb copy is restricted to in-frame clones and leaves out a portion. The top ten hold about 31% of the sample, which has some 40,000 clones, roughly 88% seen once. The specimen sequenced was peripheral blood. Receptor source: a man aged 70 or older with active COVID-19.

The chain uses TRBV2 and TRBJ1-1; a possible D gene is TRBD1 (5 bases). This CDR3 region has 14 residues. Looked up from germline, CDR1 is SNHLY and CDR2 is FYNNEI. Trimming took off 11 bases at V and 1 base at J, with 17 bases between the two ends. The CDR3 loop is CAEHGGGTNTEAFF. CDR3 DNA sequence: TGTGCCGAGCACGGGGGAGGAACGAACACTGAAGCTTTCTTT.

The chain has TRBV19 and TRBJ1-5; D possibly corresponds to TRBD1 (5 bases). V lost 5 bases and J 7 bases, leaving 15 bases between the germline ends. CDR3 length equals 14 residues. Germline values: CDR1 LNHDA, CDR2 SQIVND (reference sequence). For the CDR3, the DNA is TGTGCCAGTAGTGATAAGGGGCGCATCCAGCCCCAGCATTTT. This translates into CASSDKGRIQPQHF. The whole variable domain, filled in from reference TRBV19 and TRBJ1-5, reads DGGITQSPKYLFRKEGQNVTLSCEQNLNHDAMYWYRQDPGQGLRLIYYSQIVNDFQKGDIAEGYSVSREKKESFPLTVTSAQKNPTAFYLCASSDKGRIQPQHFGDGTRLSIL.